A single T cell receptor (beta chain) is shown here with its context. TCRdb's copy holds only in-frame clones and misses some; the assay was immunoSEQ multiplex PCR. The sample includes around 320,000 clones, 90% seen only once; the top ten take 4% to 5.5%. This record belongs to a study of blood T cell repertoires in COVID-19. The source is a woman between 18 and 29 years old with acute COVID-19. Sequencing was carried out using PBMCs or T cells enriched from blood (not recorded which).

The CDR3 sequence: CAISLTGGEDGYTF. The CDR3 bases are TGTGCCATCAGCCTGACAGGGGGCGAGGATGGCTACACCTTC. The chain carries TRBV10-3 and TRBJ1-2; 10 bases agree with TRBD1. Germline V gives CDR1 ENHRY, CDR2 SYGVKD. The length of the CDR3 is 14 residues. J gave up 6 bases and V 6 bases, and 7 bases lay outside the gene matches.